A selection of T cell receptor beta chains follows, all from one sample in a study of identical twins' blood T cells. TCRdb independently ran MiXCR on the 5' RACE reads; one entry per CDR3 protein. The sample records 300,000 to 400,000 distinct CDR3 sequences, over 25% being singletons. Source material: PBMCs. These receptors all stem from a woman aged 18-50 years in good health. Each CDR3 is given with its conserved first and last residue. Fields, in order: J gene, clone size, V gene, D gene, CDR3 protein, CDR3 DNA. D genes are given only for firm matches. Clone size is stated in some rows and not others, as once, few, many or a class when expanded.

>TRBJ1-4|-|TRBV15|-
CATSRDRTATNEKLFF
TGTGCCACCAGCAGAGATAGGACAGCAACTAATGAAAAACTGTTTTTT
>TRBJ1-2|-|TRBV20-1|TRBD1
CSAPRAGQGYYGYTF
TGCAGTGCTCCTAGGGCGGGACAGGGGTACTATGGCTACACCTTC
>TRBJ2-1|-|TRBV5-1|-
CASRDGQTAFF
TGCGCCAGCAGGGACGGACAGACGGCGTTCTTC
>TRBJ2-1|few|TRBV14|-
CASSPRGGPFSNEQFF
TGTGCCAGCAGCCCACGAGGAGGGCCTTTTTCTAATGAGCAGTTCTTC
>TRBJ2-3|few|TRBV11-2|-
CASSLGGSDTQYF
TGTGCCAGCAGCCTGGGGGGCTCAGATACGCAGTATTTT
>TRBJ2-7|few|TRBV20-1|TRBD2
CSARGLAGGPYEQYF
TGCAGTGCTAGAGGACTAGCGGGGGGTCCCTACGAGCAGTACTTC
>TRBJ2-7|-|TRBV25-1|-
CASSDAGTGYEQYF
TGTGCCAGCAGTGATGCGGGGACCGGATACGAGCAGTACTTC
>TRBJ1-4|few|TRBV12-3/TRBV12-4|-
CASSKTWVNEKLFF
TGTGCCAGCAGTAAGACTTGGGTTAATGAAAAGCTGTTTTTT
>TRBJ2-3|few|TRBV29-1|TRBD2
CSGNAGATDTQYF
TGCAGCGGAAACGCGGGAGCCACAGATACGCAGTATTTT
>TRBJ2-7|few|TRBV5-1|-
CASSPSDRDFNEQYF
TGTGCCAGCAGCCCAAGTGACAGGGACTTCAACGAGCAGTACTTC
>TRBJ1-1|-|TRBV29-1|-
CSVENWGATEAFF
TGCAGCGTTGAAAACTGGGGAGCCACTGAAGCTTTCTTT
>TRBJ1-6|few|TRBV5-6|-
CASSWTRTANSPLHF
TGTGCCAGCAGCTGGACTCGGACAGCTAATTCACCCCTCCACTTT
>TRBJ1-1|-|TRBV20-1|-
CSASPGSMNTEAFF
TGCAGTGCTTCTCCCGGGAGCATGAACACTGAAGCTTTCTTT
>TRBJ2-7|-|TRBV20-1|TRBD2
CSALLAGGPYEQYF
TGCAGTGCTCTACTAGCGGGGGGACCCTACGAGCAGTACTTC
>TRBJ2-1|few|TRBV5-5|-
CASRPAWEDNEQFF
TGTGCCAGCAGACCGGCCTGGGAGGACAATGAGCAGTTCTTC
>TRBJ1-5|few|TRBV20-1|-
CSAREPGPRNQPQHF
TGCAGTGCTAGAGAACCGGGACCTCGTAATCAGCCCCAGCATTTT
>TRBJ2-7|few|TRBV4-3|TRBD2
CASSQDSSGAYEQYF
TGCGCCAGCAGCCAAGATTCTAGCGGGGCCTACGAGCAGTACTTC
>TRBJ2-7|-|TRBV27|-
CASSSVQNEQYF
TGTGCCAGCAGTTCCGTGCAGAACGAGCAGTACTTC